These 17 T cell receptor beta chains were all obtained from the same sample, sequenced in a study of CD8+ T cells in alopecia areata. Treatment specified: oral pan-JAK inhibitor, 5-10 mg twice daily. Isolated RNA was reverse transcribed into cDNA used as the sequencing template. TCRdb's table, derived via immunoSEQ multiplex PCR, lists solely in-frame clones and lacks some. The data hold about 300,000 clones, with 58% observed a single time. The sequenced sample was CD4+ T cells sorted from blood, obtained at week 24, from a patient treated with tofacitinib. These receptors were collected from a human donor with alopecia areata.

This clone appeared a few times. The genes are TRBV2 and TRBJ2-3; D may be TRBD2 (5 bases). The CDR3 consists of 14 residues. Trimming took off 4 bases at V and 8 bases at J, with 16 bases between the two ends. Germline values: CDR1 SNHLY, CDR2 FYNNEI. The CDR3 region is CASSVPRDYFTQYF. DNA of the CDR3: TGTGCCAGCAGTGTCCCCCGAGACTATTTTACGCAGTATTTT.

This clone appeared once. The rearrangement links TRBV30 to TRBJ1-5; 9 nucleotides align to TRBD1. The length of the CDR3 is 15 residues. Germline values: CDR1 GTSNPN, CDR2 SVGIG (reference sequence). Trimming removed 2 bases from V and 7 bases from J; junction bases left unmatched: 9. As DNA, the CDR3 is TGTGCCTGGAGTCAAAACAGGGGGCCAGGGCAGCCCCAGCATTTT. Its protein product is CAWSQNRGPGQPQHF.

Only a few counts were recorded for this clone. The rearrangement joins TRBV5-1 to TRBJ2-5; 7 bases agree with TRBD2. The CDR3 contains 15 residues. Germline V gives CDR1 SGHRS, CDR2 YFSETQ. J gave up 2 bases and V 4 bases, and 8 bases lay outside the gene matches. In DNA form, the CDR3 reads TGCGCCAGCAGCGCCGGACTAGGAGGTCAAGAGACCCAGTACTTC. This encodes CASSAGLGGQETQYF.

This sequence joins TRBV5-4 and TRBJ2-1; no firm D call. Per the germline V gene, CDR1 is SGHNT and CDR2 is YYREEE (reference sequence). The CDR3 runs to 14 residues. The V gene lost 2 bases and the J gene lost 10 bases, with 16 bases spanning the gap. CDR3: CASSFLGRLEEQFF. The DNA of the CDR3 is TGTGCCAGCAGCTTTTTGGGTAGGCTTGAGGAGCAGTTCTTC.

The chain carries TRBV5-6 and TRBJ1-4; D not resolved. Germline CDR1 is SGHDT and CDR2 is YYEEEE. The CDR3 is 13 residues long. Trimming took 4 bases from V and 7 from J, leaving 11 bases between them. This chain's CDR3 is CASSGRAAEKLFF. The CDR3 DNA sequence: TGTGCCAGCAGCGGACGGGCAGCTGAAAAACTGTTTTTT.

This clone was seen more than once but under ten times. The CDR3 here is CASSLSPRTHSYNEQFF. Written as DNA, the CDR3 is TGTGCCAGCAGTTTAAGCCCCCGGACGCACTCCTACAATGAGCAGTTCTTC. The V gene is TRBV28, the J gene TRBJ2-1; D is ambiguous. V gave up 2 bases and J gave up 0 bases, with 14 bases separating them. CDR1 and CDR2 (germline): MDHEN, SYDVKM. There are 17 residues in the CDR3.

The genes are TRBV4-1 and TRBJ1-4; no firm D call. CDR3 size: 14 residues. Trimming took 1 base from V and 8 from J, leaving 11 bases between them. From germline, CDR1 is MGHRA and CDR2 YSYEKL. The CDR3 DNA reads TGCGCCAGCAGCCAAGTTCCCTTCGGGGAAAAACTGTTTTTT. It yields the protein CASSQVPFGEKLFF.

There are many counts of this clone. This chain connects TRBV7-2 to TRBJ2-7; 8 nucleotides line up with TRBD1. The CDR3 consists of 15 residues. Per the germline V gene, CDR1 is SGHTA and CDR2 is FQGNSA. Trimming at V came to 2 bases and at J to 5 bases, leaving 8 bases not matched to a gene. The CDR3 DNA sequence: TGTGCCAGCAGCTTACAGACAGGGGCTGTTGACGAGCAGTACTTC. Translation: CASSLQTGAVDEQYF.

This clone was counted only a few times. The chain uses TRBV30 and TRBJ1-1; tentative D call: TRBD1 (6 bases). With 0 bases removed from V and 1 base from J, the gap between germline ends came to 15 bases. The CDR3 covers 16 residues. Looked up from germline, CDR1 is GTSNPN and CDR2 is SVGIG (reference sequence). CDR3 loop: CAWSVGGRDENTEAFF. In DNA, the CDR3 is TGTGCCTGGAGTGTCGGGGGCAGGGATGAGAACACTGAAGCTTTCTTT.

The J gene is TRBJ2-3, the V gene TRBV7-2; 8 positions match TRBD2. CDR1 is SGHTA and CDR2 is FQGNSA in the germline V gene. This CDR3 has 15 amino acids. V trimming: 5 bases; J trimming: 8 bases; junction bases outside the gene matches: 12. CDR3 loop: CASSPGGVRAGTQYF. The CDR3 nucleotides read TGTGCCAGCAGCCCCGGGGGGGTCAGGGCAGGTACGCAGTATTTT.

This sequence joins TRBV7-9 and TRBJ2-3; TRBD2 matches 12 bases. Trimming removed 2 bases from V and 4 bases from J; junction bases left unmatched: 1. Germline CDR1 is SEHNR and CDR2 is FQNEAQ (reference sequence). The CDR3 spans 15 residues. CDR3: CASSLLAGGPDTQYF. CDR3 bases: TGTGCCAGCAGCTTACTAGCGGGGGGGCCAGATACGCAGTATTTT. Together with reference TRBV7-9 and TRBJ2-3, the CDR3 gives the full variable domain: DTGVSQNPRHKITKRGQNVTFRCDPISEHNRLYWYRQTLGQGPEFLTYFQNEAQLEKSRLLSDRFSAERPKGSFSTLEIQRTEQGDSAMYLCASSLLAGGPDTQYFGPGTRLTVL.

The chain links TRBV5-8 to TRBJ1-6; a weak D match, TRBD1 (6 bases). The CDR3 has 16 amino acids. Germline V gives CDR1 SGHTS, CDR2 YDEGEE. Trimming removed 0 bases at V and 7 bases at J, with 14 bases between. CDR3 DNA sequence: TGTGCCAGCAGCTTGGGGGGGCGAGGGCCAAATTCACCCCTCCACTTT. It codes for CASSLGGRGPNSPLHF. The variable domain in full, with the rest retrieved from reference TRBV5-8 and TRBJ1-6, is EAGVTQSPTHLIKTRGQQATLRCSPISGHTSVYWYQQALGLGLQFLLWYDEGEERNRGNFPPRFSGRQFPNYSSELNVNALELEDSALYLCASSLGGRGPNSPLHFGNGTRLTVT.

The chain links TRBV2 to TRBJ2-3, with D perhaps assigned TRBD1 or TRBD2 (6 bases each). Trimming cost V 3 bases and J 2 bases, with 15 bases left between them. The CDR3 is 16 amino acids. Germline V gene lookup returns CDR1 SNHLY and CDR2 FYNNEI. The CDR3 loop is CASSDFWGATTDTQYF. The CDR3 DNA sequence: TGTGCCAGCAGTGATTTCTGGGGGGCGACCACAGATACGCAGTATTTT.

This chain joins TRBV13 and TRBJ2-2; 9 bases map to TRBD1. Germline V lookup: CDR1 PRHDT, CDR2 FYEKMQ (reference sequence). V lost 3 bases, J lost 4 bases, and 6 bases stayed unmatched. CDR3 length: 16 residues. CDR3 loop: CASSFSGQGLTGELFF. In DNA, the CDR3 is TGTGCCAGCAGCTTCTCGGGACAGGGCCTCACCGGGGAGCTGTTTTTT. The full variable domain, rest sourced from reference TRBV13 and TRBJ2-2, is AAGVIQSPRHLIKEKRETATLKCYPIPRHDTVYWYQQGPGQDPQFLISFYEKMQSDKGSIPDRFSAQQFSDYHSELNMSSLELGDSALYFCASSFSGQGLTGELFFGEGSRLTVL.

The CDR3 here is CASSLLVSSGANVLTF. CDR3 nucleotides: TGTGCCAGCAGCCTCCTCGTAAGCTCTGGGGCCAACGTCCTGACTTTC. The rearrangement uses TRBV7-3 and TRBJ2-6, with unresolved D. Germline CDR1 reads SGHTA; CDR2 reads FQGTGA. V shed 5 bases and J shed 0 bases, with 11 bases lying between them. This CDR3 is built from 16 residues.

This clone turned up a few times. V gene TRBV13 combines with J gene TRBJ1-3; no clear D gene. Germline assignment: CDR1 PRHDT and CDR2 FYEKMQ (reference sequence). This CDR3 is built from 12 residues. V was cut by 0 bases and J by 16 bases, with 13 bases left in between. The CDR3 region is CASSLGAARGYF. In DNA form, the CDR3 reads TGTGCCAGCAGCTTAGGAGCGGCCCGAGGGTATTTT.

The rearrangement links TRBV2 to TRBJ2-7, with 10 bases aligning to TRBD1. This CDR3 region has 14 residues. Germline V CDR1 and CDR2: SNHLY, FYNNEI. V gave up 6 bases and J gave up 2 bases; unmatched junction bases: 4. The DNA of the CDR3 is TGTGCCAGCAGCATCGGACAGGGGGCCTACGAGCAGTACTTC. It encodes CASSIGQGAYEQYF.